This TCR beta chain was sequenced in a study of control samples from healthy donors and cancer patients. This clone showed up just a few times. Clones were sequenced by immunoSEQ multiplex PCR, and TCRdb holds only the in-frame ones, with some missing. Among 60,000 to 75,000 clones listed, approximately 89% were seen once. Per germline, CDR1 MNHEY and CDR2 SMNVEV (reference sequence). This CDR3 is built from 16 residues. V lost 4 bases to trimming and J lost 2 bases, with 15 bases between them. This receptor was identified in a woman in her forties or fifties with head and neck cancer. Specimen: PBMCs. The rearrangement uses TRBV27 and TRBJ2-1; D possibly corresponds to TRBD1 (6 bases). The CDR3 coding sequence is TGTGCCAGCAGTTCTCGGGACACCATTCCCTACAATGAGCAGTTCTTC. As protein: CASSSRDTIPYNEQFF.